The next 20 T cell receptor beta chains were all read from a single sample in a study of T cell responses to AZD1222 COVID-19 vaccine. Libraries were prepared by immunoSEQ multiplex PCR; TCRdb keeps only in-frame clonotypes and omits some of them. Altogether some 89,000 clones are present, roughly 87% being singletons, with the ten largest covering 2% to 2.5%. Here the sequenced sample was peripheral blood, taken on day 0 of AZD1222 vaccination. The receptors here all came from an adult in good health.

V gene TRBV7-9 combines with J gene TRBJ1-1; 11 bases are shared with TRBD1. The CDR3 consists of 16 residues. Unmatched junction bases numbered 7, after V lost 6 bases and J lost 1 base. Germline assignment: CDR1 SEHNR and CDR2 FQNEAQ (reference sequence). The CDR3 here is CASSRTGGGRNTEAFF. The CDR3 bases are TGTGCCAGCAGTAGGACAGGGGGCGGACGGAACACTGAAGCTTTCTTT.

The rearrangement joins TRBV6-2 or TRBV6-3 to TRBJ2-7, with D uncertain. Trimming took off 3 bases at V and 0 bases at J, with 9 bases between the two ends. Looked up from germline, CDR1 is MNHEY and CDR2 is SVGEGT. This CDR3 region has 14 residues. The CDR3 nucleotides are TGTGCCAGCAGTTATACCGGGTCCTCCTACGAGCAGTACTTC. It specifies CASSYTGSSYEQYF.

This rearrangement joins TRBV6-2 or TRBV6-3 to TRBJ2-7; tentatively, D is TRBD2 (6 bases). The V and J ends lost 6 bases and 1 base respectively, with 16 bases between them. The length of the CDR3 is 15 residues. Germline V gene lookup returns CDR1 MNHEY and CDR2 SVGEGT. The CDR3 here is CASSLGSGRSYEQYF. CDR3 nucleotide sequence: TGTGCCAGCAGCCTAGGGAGCGGGCGGTCCTACGAGCAGTACTTC.

CDR3 bases: TGTGCCAGCAGAATCAACAGGGACACTGAAGCTTTCTTT. Amino acid sequence: CASRINRDTEAFF. The chain is built from TRBV6-4 and TRBJ1-1; D is possibly TRBD1 (6 bases). CDR1 MRHNA and CDR2 SNTAGT come from the germline V gene. There are 13 residues in the CDR3. Trimming removed 6 bases from V and 3 bases from J, with 11 bases in between.

This sequence joins TRBV19 and TRBJ1-5; weak D call: TRBD1 (5 bases). The CDR3 runs 15 residues. V was trimmed by 7 bases and J by 3 bases, leaving 16 bases between them. Germline V gene data show CDR1 as LNHDA and CDR2 as SQIVND (reference sequence). The CDR3 DNA is TGTGCCAGTACCGCTATGCAGGGTTACAATCAGCCCCAGCATTTT. Encoded protein: CASTAMQGYNQPQHF. Combining the CDR3 with reference TRBV19 and TRBJ1-5 gives the whole variable domain DGGITQSPKYLFRKEGQNVTLSCEQNLNHDAMYWYRQDPGQGLRLIYYSQIVNDFQKGDIAEGYSVSREKKESFPLTVTSAQKNPTAFYLCASTAMQGYNQPQHFGDGTRLSIL.

V is TRBV9 and J is TRBJ1-6; TRBD1 matches 7 bases. J lost 5 bases, V lost 4 bases, and 6 bases had no gene match. Germline CDR1 SGDLS, CDR2 YYNGEE. The CDR3 runs 15 residues. CDR3 region: CASSSAGGNNSPLHF. CDR3 DNA sequence: TGTGCCAGCAGCTCCGCAGGGGGGAATAATTCACCCCTCCACTTT.

The chain combines TRBV19 with TRBJ1-5; D is unclear. The CDR3 is 16 residues long. Germline V gene data show CDR1 as LNHDA and CDR2 as SQIVND (reference sequence). V was trimmed by 3 bases and J by 0 bases, leaving 12 bases between them. Written as DNA, the CDR3 is TGTGCCAGTAGTATCTCGACCGGATATAGCAATCAGCCCCAGCATTTT. Protein sequence: CASSISTGYSNQPQHF.

The genes are TRBV2 and TRBJ2-1; 9 bases agree with TRBD1. Germline values: CDR1 SNHLY, CDR2 FYNNEI. CDR3 length: 15 residues. Trimming cost V 6 bases and J 4 bases; bases outside gene matches: 7. The CDR3 loop is CASRTQGARYNEQFF. The CDR3 coding sequence is TGTGCCAGCAGGACACAGGGGGCGCGTTACAATGAGCAGTTCTTC.

This chain connects TRBV2 to TRBJ1-1; 7 bases are shared with TRBD1. V shed 4 bases, J shed 10 bases, and the junction held 12 bases outside the gene matches. Germline assignment: CDR1 SNHLY and CDR2 FYNNEI. The CDR3 consists of 14 residues. The CDR3 DNA follows: TGTGCCAGCAGTGCCTGGGACAAGGGGGCGGCAGCTTTCTTT. Its protein product is CASSAWDKGAAAFF.

The chain is built from TRBV5-4 and TRBJ2-7; D is uncertain. The CDR3 is made up of 14 amino acids. V gave up 3 bases and J gave up 5 bases, with 15 bases separating them. Germline CDR1 reads SGHNT; CDR2 reads YYREEE (reference sequence). The CDR3 DNA sequence: TGTGCCAGCAGCTCTGGGCGGCTTCTCAACGAGCAGTACTTC. Protein sequence: CASSSGRLLNEQYF.

This rearrangement joins TRBV5-4 to TRBJ2-5, with a tentative D call TRBD1 (8 bases). V was clipped by 2 bases and J by 2 bases, with 10 bases between them. The germline CDR1 and CDR2 sequences are SGHNT and YYREEE (reference sequence). The CDR3 length is 14 residues. The CDR3 nucleotides read TGTGCCAGCAGCTTACAGGGGGGGCAAGAGACCCAGTACTTC. Amino acid sequence: CASSLQGGQETQYF.

The chain has TRBV30 and TRBJ1-5, with a possible D match to TRBD1 (6 bases). Per germline, CDR1 GTSNPN and CDR2 SVGIG (reference sequence). CDR3 length: 14 residues. V dropped 3 bases and J dropped 3 bases, with 12 bases sitting between them. Written as DNA, the CDR3 is TGTGCCTGGAGCCAGAGGACAGTCAATCAGCCCCAGCATTTT. Amino acid sequence: CAWSQRTVNQPQHF.

V and J are TRBV21-1 and TRBJ1-1. TRBV21-1 is annotated as a pseudogene. This CDR3 is 16 amino acids long. DNA for the CDR3: TGTGCCAGCAGCAACCTAGCTCGGACGGATAACACTGAAGCTTTCTTT. Amino acids: CASSNLARTDNTEAFF.

The table lists this clone with a count of one. The chain has TRBV7-2 and TRBJ2-1, with 9 bases lining up with TRBD1. Germline CDR1 is SGHTA and CDR2 is FQGNSA. The V segment lost 5 bases and the J segment 3 bases; nucleotides outside the gene matches: 8. This CDR3 is built from 16 residues. CDR3 coding DNA: TGTGCCAGCAGCCTGAGAGGGACAGGGATCTACAATGAGCAGTTCTTC. Encoded protein: CASSLRGTGIYNEQFF.

V is TRBV7-2 and J is TRBJ2-5, with unresolved D. Per germline, CDR1 SGHTA and CDR2 FQGNSA. Trimming removed 3 bases at V and 5 bases at J, with 10 bases between. This CDR3 contains 13 residues. This CDR3 is CASSLLRRETQYF. CDR3 sequence (DNA): TGTGCCAGCAGCTTGTTAAGAAGGGAGACCCAGTACTTC.

The chain is built from TRBV7-9 and TRBJ2-1; 8 nucleotides line up with TRBD1. Germline V gene sequence: CDR1 SEHNR, CDR2 FQNEAQ (reference sequence). The ends lost 5 bases at V and 9 bases at J; junction bases unmatched: 9. The CDR3 spans 14 residues. CDR3 sequence: CASSPGQASGEQFF. Here the CDR3 DNA reads TGTGCCAGCAGCCCGGGACAGGCCAGCGGTGAGCAGTTCTTC.

The chain carries TRBV3-1 (or the pseudogene TRBV3-2) and TRBJ2-5, with D possibly being TRBD2 (7 bases). V was trimmed by 0 bases and J by 2 bases, leaving 16 bases between them. CDR3 length: 17 residues. Per the germline V gene, CDR1 is LGHDT and CDR2 is YNNKEL (reference sequence). CDR3 sequence (DNA): TGTGCCAGCAGCCAAGACCGACGGGGGGCAGCACAAGAGACCCAGTACTTC. Its translation is CASSQDRRGAAQETQYF.

The chain is built from TRBV27 and TRBJ2-3, with 8 positions matching TRBD2. The CDR3 spans 15 residues. The germline gives CDR1 MNHEY, CDR2 SMNVEV (reference sequence). The junction had 11 bases not matched to a gene; V was cut back by 6 bases and J by 6 bases. The CDR3 nucleotides are TGTGCCAGCAGCTTACGACGGGGGGGGACGGATACGCAGTATTTT. This encodes CASSLRRGGTDTQYF.

This sequence joins TRBV20-1 and TRBJ1-3, with D uncertain. V shed 3 bases and J shed 3 bases, with 9 bases lying between them. In germline, CDR1 is DFQATT, CDR2 SNEGSKA (reference sequence). This CDR3 has 13 residues. CDR3 protein: CSASHMIGNTIYF. In DNA form, the CDR3 reads TGCAGTGCTAGTCACATGATTGGAAACACCATATATTTT.

This rearrangement joins TRBV5-1 to TRBJ2-3; 7 bases match TRBD2. This CDR3 spans 14 amino acids. V gave up 4 bases and J gave up 3 bases; unmatched junction bases: 5. From germline, CDR1 is SGHRS and CDR2 YFSETQ. CDR3 region: CASSNSGITDTQYF. CDR3 sequence (DNA): TGCGCCAGCAGCAACAGCGGGATAACAGATACGCAGTATTTT.